One and the same sample provided the 27 T cell receptor beta chains below, sequenced in a study of cytomegalovirus exposure and HLA in healthy donors. The PCR made use of 60 Vbeta and 13 Jbeta primers. The method was immunoSEQ multiplex PCR; TCRdb's version includes in-frame clones alone and lacks a portion of them. The sample has about 200,000 clones; roughly 80% are singletons. Sample: PBMCs. The receptor source for this set is a man aged 45-65 years in good health and CMV-seronegative.

This clone was seen a single time. The genes are TRBV18 and TRBJ1-5; possible D gene TRBD1, 5 bases. Trimming removed 0 bases from V and 7 bases from J, with 16 bases in between. Germline V gene lookup returns CDR1 KGHSH and CDR2 LQKENI. This CDR3 spans 16 amino acids. This CDR3 reads CASSPPDPRVNQPQHF. In DNA, the CDR3 is TGTGCCAGCTCACCACCGGACCCCAGGGTCAACCAGCCCCAGCATTTT.

The V call is TRBV5-1, the J call TRBJ2-5; the D gene is possibly TRBD2 (6 bases). V was cut by 5 bases and J by 5 bases, with 10 bases left in between. The CDR3 is 12 amino acids. The germline V gene has CDR1 SGHRS and CDR2 YFSETQ. CDR3 loop: CASRGGGETQYF. The CDR3 nucleotides are TGCGCCAGCAGGGGGGGTGGCGAGACCCAGTACTTC. The entire variable domain, with the rest obtained from reference TRBV5-1 and TRBJ2-5, is as follows: KAGVTQTPRYLIKTRGQQVTLSCSPISGHRSVSWYQQTPGQGLQFLFEYFSETQRNKGNFPGRFSGRQFSNSRSEMNVSTLELGDSALYLCASRGGGETQYFGPGTRLLVL.

This clone was counted once. The chain uses TRBV7-2 and TRBJ1-5; no firm D call. Trimming pared 5 bases from V and 1 base from J, leaving 6 bases between. The V gene's germline CDR1 is SGHTA and CDR2 FQGNSA. This CDR3 is 13 amino acids long. CDR3 in amino acids: CASSQQSNQPQHF. CDR3 nucleotides: TGTGCCAGCAGCCAACAAAGCAATCAGCCCCAGCATTTT.

The rearrangement joins TRBV7-6 to TRBJ2-7, with D hard to call. V lost 5 bases and J 1 base, leaving 15 bases between the germline ends. This CDR3 is 15 amino acids long. Germline lookup yields CDR1 SGHVS and CDR2 FNYEAQ. CDR3 sequence reads: CASSVRPALSYEQYF. In DNA form, the CDR3 reads TGTGCCAGCAGCGTTAGACCAGCGTTATCCTACGAGCAGTACTTC.

The chain is built from TRBV5-1 and TRBJ2-5; 10 bases match TRBD2. Germline assignment: CDR1 SGHRS and CDR2 YFSETQ. J gave up 6 bases and V 6 bases, and 14 bases lay outside the gene matches. The CDR3 loop spans 16 amino acids. The CDR3 nucleotides are TGCGCCAGCACCCAGCGGGCTAGCGGGAGCTCGAAGACCCAGTACTTC. This gives the protein CASTQRASGSSKTQYF.

The rearrangement joins TRBV19 to TRBJ2-1; TRBD2 aligns across 8 bases. The CDR3 loop spans 13 amino acids. CDR1 is LNHDA and CDR2 is SQIVND in the germline V gene (reference sequence). Trimming at V came to 11 bases and at J to 2 bases, leaving 5 bases not matched to a gene. CDR3 sequence: CASAREAYNEQFF. The CDR3 bases are TGTGCCTCGGCGCGGGAGGCCTACAATGAGCAGTTCTTC.

V gene TRBV2 combines with J gene TRBJ2-5, with 11 bases aligning to TRBD1. The V gene's germline CDR1 is SNHLY and CDR2 FYNNEI. The length of the CDR3 is 15 residues. Losses at the gene ends were 4 bases for V and 2 bases for J; bases not matched to a gene: 3. This chain's CDR3 is CASSGGQGVQETQYF. The CDR3 DNA reads TGTGCCAGCAGTGGGGGACAGGGGGTGCAAGAGACCCAGTACTTC.

V gene TRBV5-4 combines with J gene TRBJ1-1; TRBD1 aligns across 8 bases. After removal of 7 bases from V and 4 bases from J, the junction contained 3 bases not matched to a gene. In germline, CDR1 is SGHNT, CDR2 YYREEE (reference sequence). The CDR3 sequence is 12 residues long. Here the CDR3 reads CASGQGLTEAFF. The CDR3 DNA sequence: TGTGCCAGCGGACAGGGCCTCACTGAAGCTTTCTTT.

The chain uses TRBV7-3 and TRBJ2-3, with 8 bases matching TRBD2. Per the germline V gene, CDR1 is SGHTA and CDR2 is FQGTGA. The trim removed 4 bases at V and 4 bases at J, leaving 10 bases unmatched. The CDR3 runs to 16 residues. CDR3 region: CASSSTLAGPPDTQYF. For the CDR3, the DNA is TGTGCCAGCAGCTCGACCTTAGCGGGACCCCCAGATACGCAGTATTTT. Looking up the rest from reference TRBV7-3 and TRBJ2-3 gives the full variable domain: GAGVSQTPSNKVTEKGKYVELRCDPISGHTALYWYRQSLGQGPEFLIYFQGTGAADDSGLPNDRFFAVRPEGSVSTLKIQRTERGDSAVYLCASSSTLAGPPDTQYFGPGTRLTVL.

The chain is built from TRBV6-4 and TRBJ1-6; no clear D gene. V was clipped by 8 bases and J by 10 bases, with 15 bases between them. The germline V gene encodes CDR1 MRHNA and CDR2 SNTAGT. CDR3 length equals 13 residues. Here the CDR3 DNA reads TGTGCCAGCCGACTGGATCGAGGATCACCCCTCCACTTT. Translated: CASRLDRGSPLHF.

This clone was recorded a few times. Other DNA sequences in the same sample also yield this CDR3. The chain joins TRBV6-1 to TRBJ1-1; the D gene is possibly TRBD1 (5 bases). Germline values: CDR1 MNHNS, CDR2 SASEGT. Trimming left V 1 base short and J 0 bases short, with 6 bases between. This CDR3 contains 14 residues. DNA of the CDR3: TGTGCCAGCAGTGAAGGACAGCTGAACACTGAAGCTTTCTTT. This encodes CASSEGQLNTEAFF.

The genes are TRBV30 and TRBJ2-7; 7 bases fit TRBD2. The length of the CDR3 is 14 residues. The germline V gene has CDR1 GTSNPN and CDR2 SVGIG (reference sequence). The trim removed 1 base at V and 3 bases at J, leaving 6 bases unmatched. CDR3 sequence: CAWSGGGGFYEQYF. In nucleotides, the CDR3 is TGTGCCTGGAGTGGTGGGGGGGGGTTCTACGAGCAGTACTTC. Variable domain in full (rest from reference TRBV30 and TRBJ2-7): SQTIHQWPATLVQPVGSPLSLECTVEGTSNPNLYWYRQAAGRGLQLLFYSVGIGQISSEVPQNLSASRPQDRQFILSSKKLLLSDSGFYLCAWSGGGGFYEQYFGPGTRLTVT.

The rearrangement joins TRBV27 to TRBJ2-7, with TRBD1 identical over 7 bases. Germline loops: CDR1 MNHEY, CDR2 SMNVEV (reference sequence). The CDR3 consists of 15 residues. After removal of 4 bases from V and 5 bases from J, the junction contained 11 bases not matched to a gene. In DNA, the CDR3 is TGTGCCAGCAGTTCCCTCGGGACAGCGACCCACGAGCAGTACTTC. Translating it yields CASSSLGTATHEQYF.

The chain joins TRBV4-1 to TRBJ1-5; TRBD1 might be the D (6 bases). Looked up from germline, CDR1 is MGHRA and CDR2 is YSYEKL. With 1 base removed from V and 1 base from J, the gap between germline ends came to 8 bases. The CDR3 is made up of 15 amino acids. CDR3: CASSQGTASNQPQHF. The DNA for the CDR3 is TGCGCCAGCAGCCAAGGGACAGCCAGCAATCAGCCCCAGCATTTT.

This clone was picked up one time. The sample contains more than one DNA sequence encoding this CDR3. The gene calls are TRBV5-6 and TRBJ2-5, with D perhaps TRBD1 (6 bases). The length of the CDR3 is 13 residues. V was cut by 2 bases and J by 3 bases, with 8 bases left in between. CDR1 and CDR2 from the germline V gene are SGHDT and YYEEEE. The CDR3 spells CASSFRTEETQYF. In DNA form, the CDR3 reads TGTGCCAGCAGCTTTAGGACAGAAGAGACCCAGTACTTC.

V and J are TRBV2 and TRBJ2-1, with D uncertain. CDR3 size: 15 residues. V shed 5 bases and J shed 0 bases, with 11 bases lying between them. CDR1 and CDR2 (germline): SNHLY, FYNNEI. Here the CDR3 DNA reads TGTGCCAGCAGTTACGTCAGAAGCTCCTACAATGAGCAGTTCTTC. It translates to CASSYVRSSYNEQFF.

V gene TRBV28 combines with J gene TRBJ1-1; TRBD1 matches 7 bases. The V segment lost 4 bases and the J segment 6 bases; nucleotides outside the gene matches: 11. Germline V CDR1 and CDR2: MDHEN, SYDVKM. This CDR3 is built from 15 residues. The CDR3 sequence: CASSSSTGTLAEAFF. The CDR3 nucleotides are TGTGCCAGCAGTTCATCGACAGGGACCCTAGCTGAAGCTTTCTTT.

This clone was picked up a small number of times. The chain combines TRBV27 with TRBJ1-4; TRBD1 is a possible D gene (5 bases). Germline CDR1 reads MNHEY; CDR2 reads SMNVEV (reference sequence). CDR3 size: 17 residues. V lost 5 bases to trimming and J lost 8 bases, with 24 bases between them. The CDR3 sequence is CASSAGKTAMKGEKLFF. CDR3 DNA: TGTGCCAGCAGTGCCGGAAAGACAGCAATGAAAGGGGAAAAACTGTTTTTT.

The chain has TRBV5-1 and TRBJ2-5, with D maybe TRBD2 (7 bases). V was clipped by 1 base and J by 5 bases, with 15 bases between them. The CDR3 is 15 residues long. CDR1 is SGHRS and CDR2 is YFSETQ in the germline V gene. CDR3 sequence (DNA): TGCGCCAGCAGCTTGTTAACAGGGAGGGGGGAGACCCAGTACTTC. It translates to CASSLLTGRGETQYF.

This chain connects TRBV28 to TRBJ2-7; weak D call: TRBD1 (5 bases). Germline CDR1 reads MDHEN; CDR2 reads SYDVKM. This CDR3 has 14 residues. Trimming left V 8 bases short and J 4 bases short, with 18 bases between. CDR3 sequence (DNA): TGTGCCAGCGCCTTCGAGACAGCGACGTACGAGCAGTACTTC. Amino acid sequence: CASAFETATYEQYF. The full variable domain, completed using reference TRBV28 and TRBJ2-7, is DVKVTQSSRYLVKRTGEKVFLECVQDMDHENMFWYRQDPGLGLRLIYFSYDVKMKEKGDIPEGYSVSREKKERFSLILESASTNQTSMYLCASAFETATYEQYFGPGTRLTVT.

This chain links TRBV28 with TRBJ1-1; TRBD1 matches 7 bases. Germline V gene sequence: CDR1 MDHEN, CDR2 SYDVKM. The V gene end was trimmed by 4 bases and the J gene end by 0 bases; junction bases not matched to a gene: 11. This CDR3 comprises 17 residues. The CDR3 coding sequence is TGTGCCAGCAGTTCACAGGGGCGGGGTCCGATGAACACTGAAGCTTTCTTT. Translating it yields CASSSQGRGPMNTEAFF.

V usage is TRBV27 and J usage is TRBJ2-7; 7 nucleotides align to TRBD2. With 0 bases clipped from V and 2 bases from J, the junction kept 4 bases outside the gene matches. The germline V gene has CDR1 MNHEY and CDR2 SMNVEV (reference sequence). CDR3 length: 15 amino acids. DNA for the CDR3: TGTGCCAGCAGTTTATCTACGGGAGGTGCCTACGAGCAGTACTTC. Translated, it gives CASSLSTGGAYEQYF.

The rearrangement uses TRBV28 and TRBJ1-1; D possibly corresponds to TRBD1 (6 bases). The CDR3 spans 16 residues. The V end lost 8 bases, the J end lost 1 base, and 20 bases lay between the germline ends. CDR1 and CDR2 from the germline V gene are MDHEN and SYDVKM. CDR3 sequence reads: CASVPSGGRRNTEAFF. DNA for the CDR3: TGTGCCAGCGTCCCAAGCGGGGGGCGTAGGAACACTGAAGCTTTCTTT. Full variable domain (rest looked up from reference TRBV28 and TRBJ1-1): DVKVTQSSRYLVKRTGEKVFLECVQDMDHENMFWYRQDPGLGLRLIYFSYDVKMKEKGDIPEGYSVSREKKERFSLILESASTNQTSMYLCASVPSGGRRNTEAFFGQGTRLTVV.

The rearrangement joins TRBV6-5 to TRBJ2-5; 8 bases line up with TRBD1. The CDR3 runs 12 residues. Germline V CDR1 and CDR2: MNHEY, SVGAGI. V was clipped by 10 bases and J by 5 bases; unmatched bases: 6. CDR3 sequence (DNA): TGTGCCACCCACAGGGGGATGGAGACCCAGTACTTC. Its translation is CATHRGMETQYF.

This chain joins TRBV6-4 and TRBJ2-1; the D gene is possibly TRBD2 (6 bases). The V end lost 0 bases, the J end lost 7 bases, and 13 bases lay between the germline ends. This CDR3 is 15 amino acids long. CDR1 and CDR2 (germline): MRHNA, SNTAGT. The CDR3 protein is CASSDSETRINEQFF. CDR3 DNA: TGTGCCAGCAGTGACTCCGAGACTAGGATAAATGAGCAGTTCTTC.

This sequence joins TRBV4-2 and TRBJ1-2; D not resolved. V lost 0 bases to trimming and J lost 10 bases, with 9 bases between them. Germline V gene data show CDR1 as LGHNA and CDR2 as YNFKEQ. The CDR3 length is 12 residues. CDR3 DNA: TGTGCCAGCAGCCAAGATACCGAGGACTACACCTTC. Translation gives CASSQDTEDYTF.

This chain links TRBV6-5 with TRBJ2-7; 12 bases map to TRBD2. Germline V gives CDR1 MNHEY, CDR2 SVGAGI. The CDR3 runs to 16 residues. V trimming: 0 bases; J trimming: 6 bases; junction bases outside the gene matches: 6. The CDR3 spells CASSYSSQGLAGEQYF. The DNA for the CDR3 is TGTGCCAGCAGTTACTCGTCTCAGGGACTAGCGGGCGAGCAGTACTTC.